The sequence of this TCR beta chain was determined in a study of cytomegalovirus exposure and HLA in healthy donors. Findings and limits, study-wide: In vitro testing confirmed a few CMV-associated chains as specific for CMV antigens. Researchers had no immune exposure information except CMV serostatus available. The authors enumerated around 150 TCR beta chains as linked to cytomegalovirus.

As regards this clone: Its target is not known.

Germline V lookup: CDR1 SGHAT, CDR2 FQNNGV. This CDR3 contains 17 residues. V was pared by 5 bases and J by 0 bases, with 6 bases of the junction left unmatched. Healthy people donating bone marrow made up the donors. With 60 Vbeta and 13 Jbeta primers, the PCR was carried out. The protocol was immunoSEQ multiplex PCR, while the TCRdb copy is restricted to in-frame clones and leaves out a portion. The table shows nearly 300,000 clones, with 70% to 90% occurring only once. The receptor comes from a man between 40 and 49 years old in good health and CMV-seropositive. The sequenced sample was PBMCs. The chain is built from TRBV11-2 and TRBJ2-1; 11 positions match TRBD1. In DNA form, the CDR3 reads TGTGCCAGCAGCCTCCGGGACAGGGGGATCTCCTACAATGAGCAGTTCTTC. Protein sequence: CASSLRDRGISYNEQFF.